A selection of T cell receptor beta chains follows, all from one sample in a study of early T cells in non-severe SARS-CoV-2 infection. One entry per CDR3 protein results from TCRdb running MiXCR on the 5' RACE reads. This table holds tens of thousands of distinct CDR3 sequences, about 9.5% found once. Specimen: whole blood, collected at baseline. These receptors all stem from an adult who was a healthcare worker with PCR-confirmed SARS-CoV-2 infection or an uninfected control (not recorded which). CDR3s include the opening cysteine and the closing phenylalanine or tryptophan. The order of the fields is J gene, D gene, V gene, clone size, CDR3 protein, CDR3 DNA. The D gene is left open where the match is weak. For some rows the clone size is stated as once, few or many, or as a class when expanded; others skip it.

j_gene: TRBJ1-4; d_gene: TRBD1; v_gene: TRBV9; abundance: many; CDR3aa: CASSIDRGGEKLFF; CDR3nt: TGTGCCAGCAGCATTGACAGGGGCGGAGAAAAACTGTTTTTT
j_gene: TRBJ1-2; d_gene: TRBD1; v_gene: TRBV7-8; abundance: NA; CDR3aa: CASSPGQDPTLYTF; CDR3nt: TGTGCCAGCAGCCCCGGACAGGATCCTACTCTCTACACCTTC
j_gene: TRBJ2-7; d_gene: NA; v_gene: TRBV6-2/TRBV6-3; abundance: few; CDR3aa: CASSLNRPALFGGRFSHEQYF; CDR3nt: TGTGCCAGCAGCCTTAACCGACCGGCTTTGTTCGGGGGGCGCTTTTCCCACGAGCAGTACTTC
j_gene: TRBJ2-1; d_gene: TRBD1; v_gene: TRBV6-1; abundance: medium-sized; CDR3aa: CASSPGTGGDYNEQFF; CDR3nt: TGTGCCAGCAGTCCCGGGACAGGGGGCGACTACAATGAGCAGTTCTTC
j_gene: TRBJ2-7; d_gene: NA; v_gene: TRBV4-1; abundance: NA; CDR3aa: CASSQDRFGAYVTYEQYF; CDR3nt: TGCGCCAGCAGCCAAGATCGGTTCGGGGCCTACGTAACCTACGAGCAGTACTTC
j_gene: TRBJ2-7; d_gene: TRBD2; v_gene: TRBV29-1; abundance: many; CDR3aa: CSVVLAGRYEQYF; CDR3nt: TGCAGCGTTGTCCTAGCGGGGAGGTACGAGCAGTACTTC
j_gene: TRBJ2-1; d_gene: TRBD1; v_gene: TRBV5-1; abundance: many; CDR3aa: CASSLAGTGNYNEQFF; CDR3nt: TGCGCCAGCAGCTTGGCCGGGACAGGGAACTACAATGAGCAGTTCTTC
j_gene: TRBJ2-7; d_gene: NA; v_gene: TRBV12-5; abundance: few; CDR3aa: CASGFPGHISCLHEQYF; CDR3nt: TGTGCTAGTGGTTTCCCCGGACACATCTCCTGCCTCCACGAGCAGTACTTC
j_gene: TRBJ2-1; d_gene: NA; v_gene: TRBV7-9; abundance: many; CDR3aa: CASSPWSPNEQFF; CDR3nt: TGTGCCAGCAGCCCCTGGAGCCCCAATGAGCAGTTCTTC
j_gene: TRBJ2-1; d_gene: NA; v_gene: TRBV5-4; abundance: NA; CDR3aa: CASSTPQGPYNEQFF; CDR3nt: TGTGCCAGCAGCACCCCCCAGGGCCCCTACAATGAGCAGTTCTTC